This is a list of T cell receptor beta chains from one sample in a study of blood T cell repertoires in COVID-19. This table comes from immunoSEQ multiplex PCR, and its TCRdb copy is limited to in-frame clones, with some not included. This table has around 310,000 clones, about nine tenths appearing once. Material for sequencing was PBMCs or T cells enriched from blood (not recorded which). Receptors originate from a young woman who had recovered from COVID-19. Both conserved end residues are part of each CDR3.

v_gene	j_gene	CDR3aa
TRBV24-1	TRBJ2-1	CATSDSKRELSNEQFF
TRBV7-3	TRBJ1-1	CASSFDEGDTEAFF
TRBV19	TRBJ2-1	CASSRGINEQFF
TRBV3-1/TRBV3-2	TRBJ2-2	CASRLAGGNTGELFF
TRBV25-1	TRBJ2-1	CASSEFREQFF
TRBV7-9	TRBJ2-1	CASSFYPQGYNEQFF
TRBV28	TRBJ1-5	CASSSMTGGAGQPQHF
TRBV6-6	TRBJ1-2	CASSYGQAANYGYTF
TRBV9	TRBJ1-1	CASSVGSRNTEAFF
TRBV10-1	TRBJ2-7	CASSDGQGIYEQYF
TRBV6-5	TRBJ1-3	CASSRLIQPNTIYF
TRBV7-9	TRBJ2-2	CASSSSPAGLGTGELFF
TRBV5-6	TRBJ2-5	CASSSSGGGETQYF
TRBV5-1	TRBJ2-7	CASSLRSGSVEQYF
TRBV6-2/TRBV6-3	TRBJ2-1	CASSFVGVGSYNEQFF
TRBV5-5	TRBJ2-1	CASSSGTVTSYNEQFF
TRBV2	TRBJ1-1	CASSEAVEAFF
TRBV29-1	TRBJ2-1	CSVVGSPGQRIENEQFF
TRBV27	TRBJ1-3	CASSLTGTLLRSGNTIYF
TRBV14	TRBJ2-7	CASSQGSGSYEQYF
TRBV4-3	TRBJ2-2	CASSQGQPNTGELFF
TRBV6-5	TRBJ2-1	CASSLLGGDEQFF
TRBV10-3	TRBJ2-7	CAISESETVEQYF
TRBV5-1	TRBJ2-1	CASSPSLTAGSSYNEQFF
TRBV9	TRBJ2-3	CASSADGQGTDTQYF
TRBV20-1	TRBJ2-2	CSASRGLGTGELFF
TRBV5-1	TRBJ1-1	CASSWTGEAEAFF
TRBV7-2	TRBJ1-2	CASSADRVYGYTF
TRBV5-6	TRBJ2-7	CASSVSGSPHYEQYF
TRBV5-6	TRBJ2-1	CASSMEDPQGLF
TRBV7-9	TRBJ1-2	CASSTGQDYGYTF
TRBV18	TRBJ1-2	CASSPTRELDGYTF
TRBV10-1	TRBJ2-3	CASQAGATDTQYF
TRBV6-5	TRBJ2-7	CASSYSGEARIYEQYF
TRBV9	TRBJ1-4	CASSIGTAPATNEKLFF
TRBV4-1	TRBJ2-1	CASRGTASSYNEQFF
TRBV27	TRBJ2-7	CASSSLSIWEQYF
TRBV5-8	TRBJ1-1	CASSLWDRGVTEAFF
TRBV24-1	TRBJ2-3	CATSERTSGTDTQYF
TRBV7-2	TRBJ2-1	CASSFRQGSYNEQFF
TRBV24-1	TRBJ1-2	CATSDTYGGYTF
TRBV20-1	TRBJ1-3	CSASSGTGANTIYF
TRBV4-3	TRBJ1-1	CASSQEWRRSALEAFF
TRBV19	TRBJ1-1	CASSKPGQGTEAFF
TRBV18	TRBJ2-3	CASSPDYLSTDTQYF
TRBV5-6	TRBJ2-7	CASSTGTVYEQYF
TRBV29-1	TRBJ1-2	CSVDLGEGRGYTF
TRBV2	TRBJ2-5	CALRELVETQYF
TRBV19	TRBJ1-1	CASSNRATGAEAFF
TRBV19	TRBJ2-1	CASSNGFRSYNEQFF
TRBV5-5	TRBJ2-7	CASSTSGPGPFSYEQYF
TRBV3-1/TRBV3-2	TRBJ2-1	CASSTRGGFYNEQFF
TRBV9	TRBJ2-1	CASSVENEQFF
TRBV27	TRBJ1-2	CASRPGQGGGYTF